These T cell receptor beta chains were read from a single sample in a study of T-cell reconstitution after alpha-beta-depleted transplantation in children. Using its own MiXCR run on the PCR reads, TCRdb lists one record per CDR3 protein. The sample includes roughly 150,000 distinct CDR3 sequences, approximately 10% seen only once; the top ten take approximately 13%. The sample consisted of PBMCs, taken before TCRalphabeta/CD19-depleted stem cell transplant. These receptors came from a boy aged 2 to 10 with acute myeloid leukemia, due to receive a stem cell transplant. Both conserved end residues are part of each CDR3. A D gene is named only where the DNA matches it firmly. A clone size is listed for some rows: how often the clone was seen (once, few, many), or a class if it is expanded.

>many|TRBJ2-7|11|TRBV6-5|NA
TGTGCCAGCAGTTATGGGGGCGAGCAGTACTTC
CASSYGGEQYF
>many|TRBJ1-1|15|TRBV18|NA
TGTGCCAGCTCACCGACGGGGGGGGACAACACTGAAGCTTTCTTT
CASSPTGGDNTEAFF
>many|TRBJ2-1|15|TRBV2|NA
TGTGCCAGCAGTGACCTTGGCGGGCGGGACGGGGAGCAGTTCTTC
CASSDLGGRDGEQFF
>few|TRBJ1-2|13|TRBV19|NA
TGTGCCAGTAGTACCCGCCCCGGGTATGGCTACACCTTC
CASSTRPGYGYTF
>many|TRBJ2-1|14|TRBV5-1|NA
TGCGCCAGCAGCTCGGACACACGACCGAATGAGCAGTTCTTC
CASSSDTRPNEQFF
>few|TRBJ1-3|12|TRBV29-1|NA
TGCAGCGGAGGGGGCTCTGGAAACACCATATATTTT
CSGGGSGNTIYF
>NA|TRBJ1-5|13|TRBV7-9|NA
TGTGCCAGCAGCCCCCGACAGAATCAGCCCCAGCATTTT
CASSPRQNQPQHF
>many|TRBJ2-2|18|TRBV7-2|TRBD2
TGTGCCAGCAGCTTAGGCTCTCCCGGGAGGGCCGACACCGGGGAGCTGTTTTTT
CASSLGSPGRADTGELFF
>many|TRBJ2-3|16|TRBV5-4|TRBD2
TGTGCCAGCAGCTTTCCGGGACTAGCGGGCTCAGATACGCAGTATTTT
CASSFPGLAGSDTQYF
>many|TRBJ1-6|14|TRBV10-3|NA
TGTGCCATCAGTGAGACCGGGACGGGGTCACCCCTCCACTTT
CAISETGTGSPLHF
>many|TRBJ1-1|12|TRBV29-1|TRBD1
TGCAGCGTTCAGGGGGGGAACACTGAAGCTTTCTTT
CSVQGGNTEAFF
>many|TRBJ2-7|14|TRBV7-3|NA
TGTGCCAGCAGCCAATCCGGGACCGAGAACGAGCAGTACTTC
CASSQSGTENEQYF
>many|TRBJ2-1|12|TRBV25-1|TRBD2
TGTGCCAGCAGTGAGGGGACTAGCTTGGCGTTCTTC
CASSEGTSLAFF
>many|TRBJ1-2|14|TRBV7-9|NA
TGTGCCAGCAGCTTAGGGGGGCAAGGCTATGGCTACACCTTC
CASSLGGQGYGYTF
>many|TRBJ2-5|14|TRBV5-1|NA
TGCGCCAGCAGCTCCCAGCGAGTTCAAGAGACCCAGTACTTC
CASSSQRVQETQYF
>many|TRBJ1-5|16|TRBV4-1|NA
TGCGCCAGCAGAAAAGGCGGGAGGGGGGGAGGACAGCCCCAGCATTTT
CASRKGGRGGGQPQHF
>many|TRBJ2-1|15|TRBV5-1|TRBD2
TGCGCCAGCAGCGCGGCCGGGACTAGCGGGGGGGTACATTTCTTC
CASSAAGTSGGVHFF
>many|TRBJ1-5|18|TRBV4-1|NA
TGCGCCAGCAGCCAAGAAGGTGTATGGGCAGGGCGAAGTCAGCCCCAGCATTTT
CASSQEGVWAGRSQPQHF
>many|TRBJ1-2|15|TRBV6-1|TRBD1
TGTGCCAGCAGGGATACAGGGGGCCTTAACTATGGCTACACCTTC
CASRDTGGLNYGYTF
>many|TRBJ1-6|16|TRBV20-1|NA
TGCAGTGCTAAGACTGCCCCCAGATCCGATAATTCACCCCTCCACTTT
CSAKTAPRSDNSPLHF
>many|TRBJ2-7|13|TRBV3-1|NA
TGTGCCAGCAGCCAAGTGTCCAGTCGGGAGCAGTACTTC
CASSQVSSREQYF
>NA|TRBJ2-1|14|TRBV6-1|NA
TGTGCCAGTAGTGAAGGGGGAGCGGGCGATGAGCAGTTCTTC
CASSEGGAGDEQFF
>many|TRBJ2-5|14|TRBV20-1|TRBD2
TGCAGTGCTAGACTAGCGGGTATTCAAGAGACCCAGTACTTC
CSARLAGIQETQYF
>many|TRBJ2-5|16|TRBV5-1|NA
TGCGCCAGCGCCCCCAGGGGAGGGCGGTACCAAGAGACCCAGTACTTC
CASAPRGGRYQETQYF
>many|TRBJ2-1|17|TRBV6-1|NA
TGTGCCAGCAGTGAAAGAGGAACGGGTAGCTCCTACAATGAGCAGTTCTTC
CASSERGTGSSYNEQFF
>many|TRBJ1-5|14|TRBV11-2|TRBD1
TGTGCCAGCAGCCCCACAGGGGGCTACCAGCCCCAGCATTTT
CASSPTGGYQPQHF
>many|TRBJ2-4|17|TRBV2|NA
TGTGCCAGCAGGGAACGCGGAACCCCGGCGGCCAAAAACATTCAGTACTTC
CASRERGTPAAKNIQYF
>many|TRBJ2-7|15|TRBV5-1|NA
TGCGCCAGCAGCCTGCGGGACAATCCTCCCTACGAGCAGTACTTC
CASSLRDNPPYEQYF
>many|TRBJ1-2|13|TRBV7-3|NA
TGTGCCAGCAGCTTAGGGGAGGGGGATGGCTACACCTTC
CASSLGEGDGYTF
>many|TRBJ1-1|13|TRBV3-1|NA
TGTGCCAGCAGCCGGGGAACTCCCTTCGAAGCTTTCTTT
CASSRGTPFEAFF
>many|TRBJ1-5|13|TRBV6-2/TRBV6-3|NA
TGTGCCAGCAGTACTCGGAGGGATCAGCCCCAGCATTTT
CASSTRRDQPQHF
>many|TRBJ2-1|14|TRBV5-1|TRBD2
TGCGCCAGCAGCAATAGCGGGGGTTACAATGAGCAGTTCTTC
CASSNSGGYNEQFF
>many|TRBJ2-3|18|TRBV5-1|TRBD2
TGCGCCAGCAGCTTGGCCGAACTAGCGGGAACTTACACAGATACGCAGTATTTT
CASSLAELAGTYTDTQYF
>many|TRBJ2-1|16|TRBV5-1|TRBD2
TGCGCCAGCAGCTCGGGACTAGCGGGCTCCTACAATGAGCAGTTCTTC
CASSSGLAGSYNEQFF
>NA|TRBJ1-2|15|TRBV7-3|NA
TGTGCCAGCAGCCCACCTCGTGCCAGCAACTATGGCTACACCTTC
CASSPPRASNYGYTF
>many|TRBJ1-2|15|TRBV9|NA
TGTGCCAGCAGCGTTGGGGTGGGAGGGGAATATGGCTACACCTTC
CASSVGVGGEYGYTF
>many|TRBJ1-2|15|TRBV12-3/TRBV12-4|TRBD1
TGTGCCAGCGAGGCTGGGACAGGGGTAAACTATGGCTACACCTTC
CASEAGTGVNYGYTF
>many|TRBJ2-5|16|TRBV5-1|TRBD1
TGCGCCAGCAGCTTGGTGGCAGGGGGCTCCCAAGAGACCCAGTACTTC
CASSLVAGGSQETQYF
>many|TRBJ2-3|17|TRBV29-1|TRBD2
TGCAGCGCGGCGATTCCAACTAGCGGGCGCTGGGGGGTTACGCAGTATTTT
CSAAIPTSGRWGVTQYF
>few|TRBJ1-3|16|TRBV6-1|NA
TGTGCCAGCAGTCTGGTGGGGGTTGCGGCTGGAAACACCATATATTTT
CASSLVGVAAGNTIYF
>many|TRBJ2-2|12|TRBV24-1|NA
TGTGCCACCAGTACCCCACTGGGGGAGCTGTTTTTT
CATSTPLGELFF
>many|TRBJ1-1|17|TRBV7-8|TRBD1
TGTGCCAGCAGCTTAGTCACAGGGGGTAAAGGTGGCACTGAAGCTTTCTTT
CASSLVTGGKGGTEAFF
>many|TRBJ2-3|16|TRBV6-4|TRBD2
TGTGCCAGCAGTGACTCGACTAGCGGGGGCTCAGATACGCAGTATTTT
CASSDSTSGGSDTQYF
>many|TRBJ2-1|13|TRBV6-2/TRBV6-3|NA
TGTGCCATACAGGCGAATTCCTACAATGAGCAGTTCTTC
CAIQANSYNEQFF
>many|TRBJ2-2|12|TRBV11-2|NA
TGTGCCAGCAGCTTAGGGGGTCGGGAGCTGTTTTTT
CASSLGGRELFF
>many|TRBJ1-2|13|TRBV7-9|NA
TGTGCCAGCAGCTTCAGGGAGGACTATGGCTACACCTTC
CASSFREDYGYTF
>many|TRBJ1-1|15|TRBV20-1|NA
TGCAGTGCTAGAGTTTTAGGGGCAGGGAACACTGAAGCTTTCTTT
CSARVLGAGNTEAFF
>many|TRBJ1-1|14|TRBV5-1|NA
TGCGCCAGCAGACACCCTCGGGGGAACACTGAAGCTTTCTTT
CASRHPRGNTEAFF
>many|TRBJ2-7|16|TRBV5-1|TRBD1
TGCGCCAGCAGCGGTTCTCGGGACAGGGCCTCCTACGAGCAGTACTTC
CASSGSRDRASYEQYF
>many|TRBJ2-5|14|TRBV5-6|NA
TGTGCCAGCAGCCAATTAACAGACCAAGAGACCCAGTACTTC
CASSQLTDQETQYF
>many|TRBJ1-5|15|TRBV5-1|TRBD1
TGCGCCAGCAGCTTGGCCGGGACAGGGGGTCAGCCCCAGCATTTT
CASSLAGTGGQPQHF
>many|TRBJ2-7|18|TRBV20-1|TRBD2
TGCAGTGCTAGAGATCACCTAGCGGGAAATAAAAGCTCCTACGAGCAGTACTTC
CSARDHLAGNKSSYEQYF
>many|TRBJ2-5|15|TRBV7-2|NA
TGTGCCAGCAGCTTAGGTGGGGGCCCCCAAGAGACCCAGTACTTC
CASSLGGGPQETQYF
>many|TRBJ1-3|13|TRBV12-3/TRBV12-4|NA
TGTGCCAGCATCCGAGGCTCTGGAAACACCATATATTTT
CASIRGSGNTIYF
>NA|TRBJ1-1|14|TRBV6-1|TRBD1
TGTGCCAGCAAATCGGACAGGGGAGACACTGAAGCTTTCTTT
CASKSDRGDTEAFF